This TCR beta chain was found in a study of human T cells and chemical hapten exposure. Study information: Chiefly female patients presented with alopecia areata, totalis or universalis.

Points from the study as a whole: TCRs whose frequency exceeded 1 in 1000 remained the same following DPC sensitization.

Of note for this clonotype: Its antigen is not identified.

The time point: pre-sensitization, week 0. Treatment meaning: therapeutic diphenylcyclopropenone sensitization with weekly scalp DPC. Extraction yielded total RNA from whole blood (unfractionated). In the authors' workflow: Individual samples carried between about 23,224 and 750,000 TCRs, with 85,000 to 100,000 as the median. TCRdb ran MiXCR on the RACE reads and lists one entry per CDR3 protein. TCRdb, not the authors, supplied the V and J calls. The repertoire holds under 110,000 distinct CDR3 sequences, with 9.5% to 15% as singletons. Germline V gene sequence: CDR1 LGHNA, CDR2 YSLEER. CDR3 length: 18 residues. Trimming removed 1 base from V and 0 bases from J; junction bases left unmatched: 4.

V is TRBV4-3 and J is TRBJ2-1, with 12 bases identical to TRBD2. The source material was whole blood, sampled in connection with sensitization to the hapten diphenylcyclopropenone (DPC). The TCR sequence derives from a woman in her 50s with alopecia areata. Some clones in this sample may be carry-over from other donors' samples. CDR3: CASSQASGGVSSYNEQFF. CDR3 nucleotide sequence: TGCGCCAGCAGCCAAGCTAGCGGGGGGGTAAGCTCCTACAATGAGCAGTTCTTC.